This T cell receptor (beta chain) originates from a study of T cells in Graves' hyperthyroidism and ophthalmopathy. Study-wide context: Peripheral blood was obtained at initial diagnosis, preceding any treatment.

What was amplified from RNA transcripts were TCR beta CDR3 regions. Carried out on the TCR CDR3, a first-round RT-PCR used the HTBI primer set. In TCRdb, the multiplex PCR reads were re-called with MiXCR into one record per CDR3 protein. The sample lists fewer than 300,000 distinct CDR3 sequences; about 25% were seen once. Overall study results and limits: A model of 13 V-J features distinguished ophthalmopathy from stable hyperthyroidism. Most clonotypes that expanded in the thyroid above 0.001 also showed up in blood.

The germline V and J ends were trimmed by 8 bases and 2 bases, with 10 bases remaining between them. Looked up from germline, CDR1 is MNHEY and CDR2 is SVGAGI. The CDR3 runs 12 residues. This clonotype was seen ten or more times. What it recognizes is unknown. The TCR sequence derives from a man in his forties or fifties with Graves' hyperthyroidism that later progressed to Graves' ophthalmopathy. The chain carries TRBV6-5 and TRBJ2-7; possible D gene TRBD1, 6 bases. The material sequenced was blood. The CDR3 reads CASQQGAYEQYF. In DNA, the CDR3 is TGTGCCAGCCAACAGGGAGCCTACGAGCAGTACTTC.